This note documents a single T cell receptor beta chain sequence. The data stem from a study of blood T cell repertoires in COVID-19. Across the study: COVID-19 samples from acute and convalescent phases originated in the United States, Italy and Spain. From T cells, B-cell-depleted T cells, or PBMCs came the material, which was cDNA or gDNA.

J was trimmed by 1 base and V by 6 bases; bases with no gene match: 2. The V gene's germline CDR1 is LGHDT and CDR2 YNNKEL (reference sequence). The CDR3 covers 13 residues. Under the authors' procedure: Reference gene primer amplification gave estimated nucleated cell counts. This table comes from immunoSEQ multiplex PCR, and its TCRdb copy is limited to in-frame clones, with some not included. Clonal size and the V and J genes are those of that table, whereas D and trimming came from the DNA. The repertoire holds about 100,000 clones, with about 89% as singletons. The chain is built from TRBV3-1 (or the pseudogene TRBV3-2) and TRBJ1-1; 7 bases fit TRBD1. The source is a man aged 45-65 years with active COVID-19. The specimen was peripheral blood. The CDR3, as DNA: TGTGCCAGCAGGGGGACAGCGAACACTGAAGCTTTCTTT. It translates to CASRGTANTEAFF.